This is a list of T cell receptor beta chains from one sample in a study of T-cell reconstitution after alpha-beta-depleted transplantation in children. TCRdb recomputed calls from the PCR reads with MiXCR, one row per CDR3 protein. Altogether about 110,000 distinct CDR3 sequences are present, 5% to 8% being singletons, with the ten largest covering 20% to 25%. Sequenced material: PBMCs, mostly from graft donor cells, taken 360 days after TCRalphabeta/CD19-depleted stem cell transplant. These receptor sequences come from a male patient aged 2-10 years who had a stem cell transplant for acute lymphoblastic leukemia, so the T cells may come from the graft donor. CDR3s include the opening cysteine and the closing phenylalanine or tryptophan. The D gene is left open where the match is weak. Clone size is not always given. Where it is, it says once, few, many or a class for expanded clones.

abundance: many
d_gene: -
j_gene: TRBJ2-2
v_gene: TRBV7-9
CDR3aa: CASSSPGQNTGELFF
CDR3nt: TGTGCCAGCAGCTCTCCGGGACAGAACACCGGGGAGCTGTTTTTT

abundance: -
d_gene: TRBD2
j_gene: TRBJ2-3
v_gene: TRBV9
CDR3aa: CASSFSGRARGENTQYF
CDR3nt: TGTGCCAGCAGCTTCAGCGGGAGGGCCCGAGGGGAAAATACGCAGTATTTT

abundance: many
d_gene: -
j_gene: TRBJ2-4
v_gene: TRBV12-3/TRBV12-4
CDR3aa: CASRGGGEAKNIQYF
CDR3nt: TGTGCCAGCAGGGGAGGGGGGGAGGCCAAAAACATTCAGTACTTC

abundance: few
d_gene: -
j_gene: TRBJ2-3
v_gene: TRBV28
CDR3aa: CASTIKYREWGTDTQYF
CDR3nt: TGTGCCAGCACCATTAAATACAGGGAATGGGGCACAGATACGCAGTATTTT

abundance: many
d_gene: -
j_gene: TRBJ1-3
v_gene: TRBV28
CDR3aa: CASSFSPQSSGNTIYF
CDR3nt: TGTGCCAGCAGTTTCTCCCCCCAAAGCTCTGGAAACACCATATATTTT

abundance: many
d_gene: TRBD1
j_gene: TRBJ1-5
v_gene: TRBV2
CDR3aa: CASSLTGVRHF
CDR3nt: TGTGCCAGCAGTCTCACAGGGGTGAGGCATTTT

abundance: -
d_gene: -
j_gene: TRBJ1-2
v_gene: TRBV27
CDR3aa: CASRGRVGGYTF
CDR3nt: TGTGCCAGCAGAGGCAGGGTTGGCGGCTACACCTTC

abundance: few
d_gene: TRBD2
j_gene: TRBJ2-7
v_gene: TRBV27
CDR3aa: CASSFSSGAYEQYF
CDR3nt: TGTGCCAGCAGTTTCAGTAGCGGGGCCTACGAGCAGTACTTC

abundance: many
d_gene: -
j_gene: TRBJ1-5
v_gene: TRBV10-2
CDR3aa: CASSEEGPNQPQHF
CDR3nt: TGCGCCAGCAGTGAGGAGGGACCGAATCAGCCCCAGCATTTT

abundance: -
d_gene: -
j_gene: TRBJ2-1
v_gene: TRBV9
CDR3aa: CASSPQGSEQFF
CDR3nt: TGTGCCAGCAGCCCACAGGGAAGTGAGCAGTTCTTC

abundance: many
d_gene: -
j_gene: TRBJ2-5
v_gene: TRBV27
CDR3aa: CASSLAGRQETQYF
CDR3nt: TGTGCCAGCAGTTTAGCTGGCAGACAAGAGACCCAGTACTTC

abundance: many
d_gene: -
j_gene: TRBJ1-6
v_gene: TRBV12-3/TRBV12-4
CDR3aa: CASTPEGRGNSPLHF
CDR3nt: TGTGCCAGCACCCCGGAGGGGCGGGGTAATTCACCCCTCCACTTT

abundance: many
d_gene: TRBD2
j_gene: TRBJ2-2
v_gene: TRBV28
CDR3aa: CASSQAGLDTGELFF
CDR3nt: TGTGCCAGCAGTCAAGCCGGACTAGACACCGGGGAGCTGTTTTTT

abundance: -
d_gene: TRBD1
j_gene: TRBJ1-2
v_gene: TRBV7-6
CDR3aa: CASSPGGPWYGYTF
CDR3nt: TGTGCCAGCAGCCCAGGGGGCCCTTGGTATGGCTACACCTTC

abundance: few
d_gene: -
j_gene: TRBJ1-5
v_gene: TRBV20-1
CDR3aa: CSARQPYSNQPQHF
CDR3nt: TGCAGTGCCCGACAGCCATATAGCAATCAGCCCCAGCATTTT

abundance: few
d_gene: -
j_gene: TRBJ2-7
v_gene: TRBV25-1
CDR3aa: CASSVKTSYEQYF
CDR3nt: TGTGCCAGCAGTGTGAAAACCTCCTACGAGCAGTACTTC

abundance: few
d_gene: TRBD1
j_gene: TRBJ2-1
v_gene: TRBV4-1
CDR3aa: CASREGDRVYNEQFF
CDR3nt: TGCGCCAGCAGGGAGGGGGACAGGGTTTACAATGAGCAGTTCTTC

abundance: -
d_gene: -
j_gene: TRBJ2-4
v_gene: TRBV7-2
CDR3aa: CASSLGTSPKNIQYF
CDR3nt: TGTGCCAGCAGCCTCGGGACCTCCCCAAAAAACATTCAGTACTTC

abundance: few
d_gene: TRBD2
j_gene: TRBJ2-3
v_gene: TRBV3-1
CDR3aa: CASSGLAGGLRTDTQYF
CDR3nt: TGTGCCAGCAGCGGACTAGCGGGGGGGCTAAGGACAGATACGCAGTATTTT

abundance: many
d_gene: TRBD2
j_gene: TRBJ2-1
v_gene: TRBV12-3/TRBV12-4
CDR3aa: CASSWEASGRTFVSYNEQFF
CDR3nt: TGTGCCAGCAGTTGGGAGGCTAGCGGGAGGACCTTCGTCTCCTACAATGAGCAGTTCTTC

abundance: many
d_gene: TRBD1
j_gene: TRBJ1-1
v_gene: TRBV5-1
CDR3aa: CASSARGRGTEAFF
CDR3nt: TGCGCCAGCAGCGCCAGGGGGCGCGGGACTGAAGCTTTCTTT

abundance: -
d_gene: TRBD1
j_gene: TRBJ2-5
v_gene: TRBV25-1
CDR3aa: CASSEWTGGSKETQYF
CDR3nt: TGTGCCAGCAGTGAATGGACAGGGGGCTCGAAGGAGACCCAGTACTTC

abundance: -
d_gene: TRBD1
j_gene: TRBJ1-5
v_gene: TRBV27
CDR3aa: CASSRQGINQPQHF
CDR3nt: TGTGCCAGCAGTCGACAGGGGATCAATCAGCCCCAGCATTTT

abundance: once
d_gene: -
j_gene: TRBJ2-4
v_gene: TRBV21-1
CDR3aa: CASSAQGACAKNIQYF
CDR3nt: TGTGCCAGCAGCGCCCAGGGGGCGTGCGCCAAAAACATTCAGTACTTC

abundance: many
d_gene: TRBD2
j_gene: TRBJ2-5
v_gene: TRBV7-6
CDR3aa: CASSLGAGGQETQYF
CDR3nt: TGTGCCAGCAGCTTAGGAGCGGGGGGTCAAGAGACCCAGTACTTC

abundance: many
d_gene: -
j_gene: TRBJ1-5
v_gene: TRBV5-6
CDR3aa: CASSFAGTANQPQHF
CDR3nt: TGTGCCAGCAGCTTCGCCGGGACGGCTAATCAGCCCCAGCATTTT

abundance: many
d_gene: -
j_gene: TRBJ2-3
v_gene: TRBV10-3
CDR3aa: CAISEAGATDTQYF
CDR3nt: TGTGCCATCAGTGAGGCAGGTGCCACAGATACGCAGTATTTT

abundance: many
d_gene: -
j_gene: TRBJ2-1
v_gene: TRBV6-2/TRBV6-3
CDR3aa: CASSYRPSLGREQFF
CDR3nt: TGTGCCAGCAGTTACAGGCCTAGCCTCGGGCGCGAGCAGTTCTTC

abundance: -
d_gene: TRBD2
j_gene: TRBJ2-1
v_gene: TRBV24-1
CDR3aa: CATSDLSSGGTYNEQFF
CDR3nt: TGTGCCACCAGTGATTTGTCTAGCGGGGGTACCTACAATGAGCAGTTCTTC

abundance: many
d_gene: -
j_gene: TRBJ2-2
v_gene: TRBV7-6
CDR3aa: CASSLSENTGELFF
CDR3nt: TGTGCCAGCAGCTTAAGTGAGAACACCGGGGAGCTGTTTTTT

abundance: many
d_gene: TRBD1
j_gene: TRBJ2-7
v_gene: TRBV7-9
CDR3aa: CASSPRDSTYEQYF
CDR3nt: TGTGCCAGCAGCCCTAGGGACAGCACCTACGAGCAGTACTTC

abundance: many
d_gene: -
j_gene: TRBJ2-7
v_gene: TRBV5-1
CDR3aa: CASSLEGLQFNDEQYF
CDR3nt: TGCGCCAGCAGCTTGGAAGGGCTACAATTTAACGACGAGCAGTACTTC

abundance: many
d_gene: TRBD1
j_gene: TRBJ1-2
v_gene: TRBV6-4
CDR3aa: CASSPGTVNYGYTF
CDR3nt: TGTGCCAGCAGTCCCGGGACAGTTAACTATGGCTACACCTTC

abundance: many
d_gene: TRBD2
j_gene: TRBJ2-2
v_gene: TRBV6-5
CDR3aa: CASTGGSGELFF
CDR3nt: TGTGCCAGCACCGGGGGGAGCGGGGAGCTGTTTTTT

abundance: -
d_gene: -
j_gene: TRBJ2-1
v_gene: TRBV10-2
CDR3aa: CASRPGTRGNEQFF
CDR3nt: TGCGCCAGCAGACCCGGGACTCGAGGGAATGAGCAGTTCTTC

abundance: many
d_gene: -
j_gene: TRBJ2-5
v_gene: TRBV28
CDR3aa: CASSPRRIQETQYF
CDR3nt: TGTGCCAGCAGTCCCCGGCGAATCCAAGAGACCCAGTACTTC

abundance: few
d_gene: -
j_gene: TRBJ1-5
v_gene: TRBV28
CDR3aa: CASIDMDSRGWPQHF
CDR3nt: TGTGCCAGCATTGATATGGACAGCCGAGGATGGCCCCAGCATTTT

abundance: many
d_gene: TRBD1
j_gene: TRBJ2-2
v_gene: TRBV4-3
CDR3aa: CASSQGQGVGELFF
CDR3nt: TGCGCCAGCAGCCAGGGACAGGGGGTCGGGGAGCTGTTTTTT

abundance: few
d_gene: -
j_gene: TRBJ1-6
v_gene: TRBV27
CDR3aa: CASGNRDRNSPLHF
CDR3nt: TGTGCCAGCGGGAACAGGGACCGGAATTCACCCCTCCACTTT

abundance: -
d_gene: -
j_gene: TRBJ2-5
v_gene: TRBV7-2
CDR3aa: CASSGARETQYF
CDR3nt: TGTGCCAGCAGCGGGGCTCGGGAGACCCAGTACTTC

abundance: -
d_gene: TRBD1
j_gene: TRBJ2-7
v_gene: TRBV11-2
CDR3aa: CASSRGGQGGYEQYF
CDR3nt: TGTGCCAGCAGCCGTGGAGGACAGGGGGGGTACGAGCAGTACTTC

abundance: many
d_gene: -
j_gene: TRBJ1-1
v_gene: TRBV4-3
CDR3aa: CASSQRQRNTEAFF
CDR3nt: TGCGCCAGCAGCCAGAGACAGAGGAACACTGAAGCTTTCTTT

abundance: once
d_gene: TRBD2
j_gene: TRBJ2-1
v_gene: TRBV20-1
CDR3aa: CCARVGVPSGSSNWDEQFF
CDR3nt: TGCTGTGCTAGAGTTGGGGTACCTAGCGGGAGCTCCAATTGGGATGAGCAGTTCTTC

abundance: -
d_gene: TRBD2
j_gene: TRBJ2-3
v_gene: TRBV10-3
CDR3aa: CAISERGGTSGVTQYF
CDR3nt: TGTGCCATCAGTGAGCGCGGGGGGACTAGCGGGGTTACGCAGTATTTT

abundance: many
d_gene: TRBD1
j_gene: TRBJ2-1
v_gene: TRBV5-1
CDR3aa: CASSFRTGSSYNEQFF
CDR3nt: TGCGCCAGCAGCTTCCGGACAGGGAGCTCCTACAATGAGCAGTTCTTC

abundance: few
d_gene: -
j_gene: TRBJ2-7
v_gene: TRBV4-1
CDR3aa: CASSQDLGTYEQYF
CDR3nt: TGCGCCAGCAGCCAAGATCTCGGGACCTACGAGCAGTACTTC

abundance: many
d_gene: -
j_gene: TRBJ2-7
v_gene: TRBV7-9
CDR3aa: CASSSLKRGSYEQYF
CDR3nt: TGTGCCAGCAGTTCCCTCAAAAGAGGATCCTACGAGCAGTACTTC